The subject of this entry is one T cell receptor (beta chain). Many counts were recorded for this clone. No antigen is known for it. Qualities for individual bases were not recorded, and no much larger clone is one base off. From each donor, a single peripheral blood sample of 100 to 150 mL on average was drawn into heparinised tubes. Naive, central memory, regulatory and stem cell-like memory CD4+ T cells were sorted on a BD FACSAria II using a panel including CD45RO, CCR7, CD25, CD127, CD95 and CD27. Every sorted population had a purity above 95%. PBMCs were isolated immediately by Lymphoprep density gradient centrifugation and stained directly without culture. So that batch effects would be minimized, each experiment stained and sorted samples in pairs, pairing one healthy donor with one patient. The entry originates in a study of beta chain features in type 1 diabetes (dated by TCRdb to 2016 to 2019). Turning to the overall study: No differences in mean age, gender distribution, total cell number or subset yield were found between patients and healthy donors. In the study, recently diagnosed type 1 diabetes patients and matched healthy donors were compared on the TCRB repertoires of their sorted circulating CD4+ T cell subsets. Regulatory and stem cell-like memory subsets were obtained from only 8 patients and roughly 8 healthy donors, while naive and central memory subsets were obtained from all 30 or so donors. A total of about 110,000,000 sorted cells were examined across all samples, and a strong correlation was observed between cell number per subset and RNA yield. The paper's findings and limits, for the study overall: In all four CD4+ subsets, TCRB CDR3 length was moderately but significantly shorter in type 1 diabetes patients. HLA sub-analyses involved small numbers of individuals, so any influence of HLA type on TCRB rearrangement remained unresolved. Patients with type 1 diabetes made fewer insertions and deleted more nucleotides at VDJ recombination sites, implying thymic rearrangement abnormalities. PCR might favor shorter templates, but patient and control samples were amplified and corrected together, so any skew would affect both groups equally. The naive, central memory and regulatory TCRB repertoires appeared to resemble one another more closely among patients than among healthy donors. Because cDNA was sequenced instead of genomic DNA, highly expressing activated cells could be over-represented, though the groups showed no difference in activation or CD3 levels.

Via the germline V gene, CDR1 is LGHNA and CDR2 YNFKEQ. From its cysteine to its phenylalanine, the CDR3 spans 14 amino acids. Only the CDR3 part of the read is kept: 42 bases, read in frame from the first base. Compared with germline, V lacks 3 bases and J lacks 4 bases; bases without a gene match: 3. The High Capacity cDNA Reverse Transcription Kit was used to reverse transcribe all of the isolated RNA, meaning that expressed TCRB transcripts were what got sequenced. Deep immunoSEQ sequencing was performed on naive, central memory and regulatory T cell samples, with an average of around 3.5 million total reads per sample. Sorted cells were lysed in RLT buffer, and RNA was extracted using DNase-treated RNeasy Micro or Mini kits according to cell number. To prevent cross-contamination, every cell subset was processed on its own, while patient and healthy donor samples were processed together. The immunoSEQ multiplex PCR was used to amplify TCRB sequences from cDNA, yielding 87-bp fragments that span the CDR3 region. Amplicons were sequenced on the Illumina HiSeq platform. Processing in the source paper ran as follows. Synthetic template baselines were used to correct PCR bias computationally, reads within Hamming distance 2 were collapsed, and singletons that could not be merged were discarded. Reads were aligned to IMGT to assign V, D and J genes, CDR3 length, and insertions or deletions at six rearrangement sites. Clonotype counts were normalized to sorted cell number within each subset before computing true diversity and Gini coefficients with the tcR R package. The overlap coefficient, calculated on TCRB nucleotide sequences, was used to quantify repertoire sharing. Sourced from immuneACCESS, this table was stored by TCRdb with only in-frame sequences that have V and J called. A share of the clones is absent; for the studies checked, an unresolved V gene accounts for under half, and the remainder has no known explanation. V, J and clone size reflect that table, while D and trimming were determined from the DNA. Within this sample are some 160,000 clones, with less than 9.5% of them counted one time only. The ten largest clones add up to 2.3% of the sample.

This chain is built from TRBV4-2 and TRBJ2-7; 10 middle bases align to TRBD1. The material sequenced was central memory CD4+ T cells from blood. The clonotype was recovered from a woman aged 18-29 years in good health. The CDR3 protein sequence reads: CASSQGQGTYEQYF. The DNA is TGTGCCAGCAGCCAGGGACAGGGGACGTACGAGCAGTACTTC.